A single sample is the source of the 10 T cell receptor beta chains below, sequenced in a study of blood T cell repertoires in COVID-19. TCRdb's copy holds only in-frame clones and misses some; the assay was immunoSEQ multiplex PCR. Counted here are 150,000 to 200,000 clones, approximately 80% occurring once; the ten biggest clones make up 6.5% to 9%. Sequencing was performed on peripheral blood. Receptors were obtained from a woman aged 40 to 49 with COVID-19, enrolled during active disease.

The rearrangement joins TRBV5-1 to TRBJ2-1; 14 bases line up with TRBD2. The germline CDR1 and CDR2 sequences are SGHRS and YFSETQ. Losses at the gene ends were 3 bases for V and 4 bases for J; bases not matched to a gene: 3. CDR3 length: 16 amino acids. CDR3 amino acids: CASSWGLAGEYNEQFF. The CDR3 coding sequence is TGCGCCAGCAGCTGGGGACTAGCGGGAGAGTACAATGAGCAGTTCTTC. The variable domain in full, completed from reference TRBV5-1 and TRBJ2-1, reads KAGVTQTPRYLIKTRGQQVTLSCSPISGHRSVSWYQQTPGQGLQFLFEYFSETQRNKGNFPGRFSGRQFSNSRSEMNVSTLELGDSALYLCASSWGLAGEYNEQFFGPGTRLTVL.

This rearrangement joins TRBV30 to TRBJ1-5; D gene ambiguous. V was clipped by 0 bases and J by 1 base, with 4 bases between them. Germline CDR1 reads GTSNPN; CDR2 reads SVGIG (reference sequence). The CDR3 is 13 residues long. The CDR3 nucleotides read TGTGCCTGGAGTGTGAGCAGCAATCAGCCCCAGCATTTT. Amino acids: CAWSVSSNQPQHF. Using reference TRBV30 and TRBJ1-5 for the parts outside the CDR3, the full variable domain is SQTIHQWPATLVQPVGSPLSLECTVEGTSNPNLYWYRQAAGRGLQLLFYSVGIGQISSEVPQNLSASRPQDRQFILSSKKLLLSDSGFYLCAWSVSSNQPQHFGDGTRLSIL.

J is TRBJ2-3 and V is TRBV4-1, with 8 bases lining up with TRBD2. CDR3 length: 17 amino acids. Germline loops: CDR1 MGHRA, CDR2 YSYEKL. The V and J ends lost 0 bases and 0 bases, in that order; junction bases with no gene match: 5. The CDR3 DNA sequence: TGCGCCAGCAGCCAAGAAGACGGGAGGGGTAGCACAGATACGCAGTATTTT. It codes for CASSQEDGRGSTDTQYF.

The sample holds one count of this clone. The chain recombines TRBV28 with TRBJ2-7; TRBD2 might be the D (6 bases). CDR3 length: 14 residues. Germline assignment: CDR1 MDHEN and CDR2 SYDVKM. Trimming stripped 2 bases from V and 0 bases from J, with 8 bases between. CDR3 in amino acids: CASSLAGSSYEQYF. CDR3 DNA sequence: TGTGCCAGCAGTTTAGCGGGGAGCTCCTACGAGCAGTACTTC.

The gene calls are TRBV15 and TRBJ1-4; 10 bases line up with TRBD1. Germline V gene sequence: CDR1 LNHNV, CDR2 YYDKDF (reference sequence). The CDR3 extends over 19 amino acids. V trimming: 3 bases; J trimming: 4 bases; junction bases outside the gene matches: 14. CDR3 coding DNA: TGTGCCACCAGCAGGGACCGGGACAGGGGAATTCAAGTTAATGAAAAACTGTTTTTT. Translating it yields CATSRDRDRGIQVNEKLFF.

The CDR3 DNA reads TGTGCCAGCAGCACTTGGAGCACAGATACGCAGTATTTT. This translates into CASSTWSTDTQYF. The chain employs TRBV3-1 (or the pseudogene TRBV3-2) and TRBJ2-3; D uncertain. CDR1 and CDR2 from the germline V gene are LGHDT and YNNKEL (reference sequence). The germline V and J ends were trimmed by 5 bases and 0 bases, with 6 bases remaining between them. The CDR3 extends over 13 amino acids.

Details on this clone: One junction end disagrees with the germline gene, perhaps due to a read error. This chain uses TRBV30 with TRBJ1-2; 9 nucleotides agree with TRBD1. The CDR3 is made up of 10 amino acids. Germline V gives CDR1 GTSNPN, CDR2 SVGIG (reference sequence). CDR3 sequence: CAGSGQGPIF. The CDR3 region has the DNA TGTGCCGGATCCGGACAGGGGCCTATCTTT.

V is TRBV7-2 and J is TRBJ2-5, with 7 positions matching TRBD2. The junction had 2 bases not matched to a gene; V was cut back by 2 bases and J by 2 bases. This CDR3 comprises 14 residues. Germline loops: CDR1 SGHTA, CDR2 FQGNSA. Here the CDR3 reads CASSLYGGQETQYF. The CDR3 DNA is TGTGCCAGCAGCTTATACGGGGGGCAAGAGACCCAGTACTTC.

The gene calls are TRBV4-1 and TRBJ1-2, with D possibly matching TRBD1 (6 bases). Germline loops: CDR1 MGHRA, CDR2 YSYEKL. V lost 3 bases, J lost 7 bases, and 12 bases lay in between. The CDR3 runs to 13 residues. The CDR3: CASSQIGTFGYTF. CDR3 nucleotides: TGCGCCAGCAGCCAGATCGGGACATTTGGCTACACCTTC.

The genes are TRBV4-1 and TRBJ1-5; unclear D gene. The germline CDR1 and CDR2 sequences are MGHRA and YSYEKL. With 1 base removed from V and 9 bases from J, the gap between germline ends came to 10 bases. This CDR3 comprises 13 residues. The DNA of the CDR3 is TGCGCCAGCAGCCAAGCTGGAGGTTTGCCCCAGCATTTT. This translates into CASSQAGGLPQHF.